This T cell receptor beta chain emerged from a study of blood T cell repertoires in COVID-19. At the level of the study: Samples came from the United States, Italy and Spain, spanning acute and convalescent COVID-19.

CDR3 length equals 14 residues. Germline CDR1 LGHNT, CDR2 FRNRAP. The V end was cut by 5 bases, the J end by 2 bases, with 10 bases between. Per the authors' pipeline: How many nucleated cells were present was estimated from reference gene primer amplification. Only in-frame clones appear in the TCRdb table, and some are missing; sequencing was by immunoSEQ multiplex PCR. V and J calls and clone size follow that table, whereas D and trimming were derived from the DNA. The table has roughly 30,000 clones, 90% seen once. The sequenced sample was peripheral blood. The chain combines TRBV12-5 with TRBJ2-1; perhaps TRBD1 as D (5 bases). This clonotype was sampled from a man between 60 and 70 years old with active COVID-19. In nucleotides, the CDR3 is TGTGCTAGTGGTCAGACGACAGCCTACAATGAGCAGTTCTTC. Its protein is CASGQTTAYNEQFF. Complete variable domain (other parts from reference TRBV12-5 and TRBJ2-1): DARVTQTPRHKVTEMGQEVTMRCQPILGHNTVFWYRQTMMQGLELLAYFRNRAPLDDSGMPKDRFSAEMPDATLATLKIQPSEPRDSAVYFCASGQTTAYNEQFFGPGTRLTVL.